Given below is one T cell receptor (beta chain) in context. The data are from a study of blood T cells in healthy people across ages. With a J-beta primer mix and a sample-barcoded 5' primer, a second PCR ran about 6 to 11 cycles. One entry per CDR3 protein, called by TCRdb with MiXCR from the 5' RACE reads. The sample carries roughly 2 million distinct CDR3 sequences, about 50% recorded once. The V and J ends lost 7 bases and 6 bases, in that order; junction bases with no gene match: 8. This CDR3 has 14 residues. Germline lookup yields CDR1 MNHEY and CDR2 SVGEGT. This TCR was recovered from a woman in her 40s in good health. The chain has TRBV6-2 or TRBV6-3 and TRBJ2-7, with 11 bases lining up with TRBD1. The sample consisted of blood. The CDR3 here is CASTVAGTGGEQYF. The DNA for the CDR3 is TGTGCCAGCACCGTAGCCGGGACAGGGGGCGAGCAGTACTTC.